This TCR beta chain was profiled in a study of T-cell memory formation after mild COVID-19. Findings and caveats of the study: Memory sampled before infection contained some responding clones, suggesting cross-reactive memory joined. Of the contracting clones, CD4+ ones lay mainly in CM and EM, and CD8+ ones in EMRA.

Trimming stripped 1 base from V and 0 bases from J, with 4 bases between. Germline-derived CDR1 and CDR2 are LGHNA and YNFKEQ. The CDR3 is 13 residues long. Using its own MiXCR run on the 5' RACE reads, TCRdb lists one record per CDR3 protein. The table has about 130,000 distinct CDR3 sequences, about a sixth seen once; the top ten hold approximately 5%. As to this clonotype: Its specificity is not known.

Sequencing was performed on PBMCs or a T cell subset sorted from them (not recorded which). The sequence came from a man aged 18-30 years who had mild COVID-19 (a few samples of this study predate the infection). Cell type and time point are not known. V is TRBV4-2 and J is TRBJ2-7; no clear D gene. The DNA of the CDR3 is TGTGCCAGCAGCCAAGGAAGCTCCTACGAGCAGTACTTC. It specifies CASSQGSSYEQYF.